This T cell receptor (beta chain) was identified in a study of blood T cells in healthy people across ages. The use of a sample-barcoded 5' primer and a J-beta primer mix characterized a second PCR of about 7 to 12 cycles. TCRdb fed the 5' RACE reads into MiXCR, producing one record per CDR3 protein. The table lists around 800,000 distinct CDR3 sequences, about 26% of them singletons. Drawn from each donor were ten milliliters of peripheral blood. CDR1 is SGHRS and CDR2 is YFSETQ in the germline V gene. V lost 4 bases to trimming and J lost 5 bases, with 15 bases between them. The CDR3 is made up of 14 amino acids. This same sample was also part of a study on T cells of mothers and their children.

This clonotype was obtained from a boy between 10 and 17 years old in good health. Sequenced sample: blood. The V call is TRBV5-1, the J call TRBJ2-5; D may match TRBD1 or TRBD2 (5 bases each). CDR3: CASSQDSRVETQYF. The CDR3 DNA is TGCGCCAGCAGCCAGGACTCCAGGGTTGAGACCCAGTACTTC.